This TCR beta chain was identified in a study of graft-versus-host responses after intestinal transplantation. CDR3 length: 14 residues. Trimming pared 5 bases from V and 7 bases from J, leaving 15 bases between. Germline CDR1 SEHNR, CDR2 FQNEAQ (reference sequence). Sequencing was performed with immunoSEQ multiplex PCR; in TCRdb, only in-frame clones are kept and a portion is missing. Of fewer than 95,000 clones listed, roughly 93% were seen once; the top ten hold around 0.18%. Comments on this clone: Its antigen is as yet unknown.

The V and J genes are TRBV7-9 and TRBJ2-1, with D unclear. The receptor was isolated from a human donor who was the organ donor for an intestinal transplant. The specimen comprised unstimulated CD4+ T cells sorted from spleen or lymph node cells, sampled before transplant. The CDR3 DNA is TGTGCCAGCAGCGATTACAAGGCCTGGAATGAGCAGTTCTTC. It specifies CASSDYKAWNEQFF. Looking up the rest from reference TRBV7-9 and TRBJ2-1 gives the full variable domain: DTGVSQNPRHKITKRGQNVTFRCDPISEHNRLYWYRQTLGQGPEFLTYFQNEAQLEKSRLLSDRFSAERPKGSFSTLEIQRTEQGDSAMYLCASSDYKAWNEQFFGPGTRLTVL.